Below are 29 T cell receptor beta chains sequenced from a single sample in a study of blood T cell repertoires in COVID-19. Data came from immunoSEQ multiplex PCR; TCRdb stores just in-frame clones and leaves some out. This table has about 110,000 clones, roughly four fifths appearing once. The specimen sequenced was peripheral blood. The source is a woman aged 70 to 79 with acute or convalescent COVID-19.

This chain connects TRBV5-1 to TRBJ1-5; no clear D gene. Germline CDR1 and CDR2: SGHRS and YFSETQ. The CDR3 contains 13 residues. V lost 4 bases, J lost 3 bases, and 8 bases lay in between. The CDR3 DNA is TGCGCCAGCAGCGCGGACTTCAATCAGCCCCAGCATTTT. This gives the protein CASSADFNQPQHF.

This clone was detected a few times. The CDR3 nucleotides read TGTGCCAGCAGCCCAGGGGGAGATGGGGACACTGAAGCTTTCTTT. This codes for CASSPGGDGDTEAFF. The rearrangement uses TRBV7-6 and TRBJ1-1, with TRBD1 matching over 7 bases. Germline loops: CDR1 SGHVS, CDR2 FNYEAQ. The CDR3 totals 15 residues. V was clipped by 5 bases and J by 3 bases; unmatched bases: 9. The whole variable domain, filled in from reference TRBV7-6 and TRBJ1-1, reads GAGVSQSPRYKVTKRGQDVALRCDPISGHVSLYWYRQALGQGPEFLTYFNYEAQQDKSGLPNDRFSAERPEGSISTLTIQRTEQRDSAMYRCASSPGGDGDTEAFFGQGTRLTVV.

The genes are TRBV4-2 and TRBJ2-5; 8 nucleotides match TRBD2. Germline V gene lookup returns CDR1 LGHNA and CDR2 YNFKEQ. The CDR3 consists of 16 residues. Trimming cost V 1 base and J 4 bases; bases outside gene matches: 8. The CDR3 nucleotides read TGTGCCAGCAGCCAAGCGGCGGGGGGATCTCGAGAGACCCAGTACTTC. Translated: CASSQAAGGSRETQYF.

This clone was observed once. The rearrangement links TRBV5-1 to TRBJ1-6, with unresolved D. Trimming cost V 0 bases and J 0 bases, with 7 bases left between them. The CDR3 runs to 16 residues. The germline V gene encodes CDR1 SGHRS and CDR2 YFSETQ. Written as DNA, the CDR3 is TGCGCCAGCAGCTTGGAAGGGAGCTCCTATAATTCACCCCTCCACTTT. Protein: CASSLEGSSYNSPLHF.

CDR3 coding DNA: TGTGCCAGCAGTGCAGGGGGCGGAGAGACCCAGTACTTC. Translated: CASSAGGGETQYF. The chain has TRBV2 and TRBJ2-5; 8 bases align to TRBD1. The CDR3 spans 13 residues. Germline V gene lookup returns CDR1 SNHLY and CDR2 FYNNEI. Losses at the gene ends were 4 bases for V and 4 bases for J; bases not matched to a gene: 2.

The chain links TRBV7-9 to TRBJ2-1; TRBD1 matches at 8 bases. The ends lost 0 bases at V and 6 bases at J; junction bases unmatched: 7. Germline loops: CDR1 SEHNR, CDR2 FQNEAQ (reference sequence). The CDR3 runs 16 residues. Written as DNA, the CDR3 is TGTGCCAGCAGCTTAGCCGTCGGACAGGGCTCCAATGAGCAGTTCTTC. Amino acids: CASSLAVGQGSNEQFF.

The chain joins TRBV9 to TRBJ1-2; D is perhaps TRBD1 (6 bases). This CDR3 region has 16 residues. V shed 0 bases and J shed 0 bases, with 12 bases lying between them. Germline CDR1 reads SGDLS; CDR2 reads YYNGEE. The CDR3 reads CASSVGAGASNYGYTF. DNA for the CDR3: TGTGCCAGCAGCGTAGGAGCAGGGGCCTCTAACTATGGCTACACCTTC.

The chain joins TRBV11-2 to TRBJ1-5; D unclear. Germline CDR1 is SGHAT and CDR2 is FQNNGV. The CDR3 contains 15 residues. V gave up 1 base and J gave up 0 bases, with 7 bases separating them. The CDR3 sequence is CASSLGAYSNQPQHF. The CDR3 DNA reads as TGTGCCAGCAGCTTAGGCGCATATAGCAATCAGCCCCAGCATTTT.

The chain has TRBV18 and TRBJ1-2; 8 nucleotides agree with TRBD1. The CDR3 has 12 amino acids. The trim removed 8 bases at V and 3 bases at J, leaving 2 bases unmatched. From germline, CDR1 is KGHSH and CDR2 LQKENI. CDR3 in DNA: TGTGCCAGCACAGGGGGTTACTATGGCTACACCTTC. This codes for CASTGGYYGYTF.

V is TRBV28 and J is TRBJ1-2, with a possible D match to TRBD1 (6 bases). V was trimmed by 5 bases and J by 8 bases, leaving 18 bases between them. In germline, CDR1 is MDHEN, CDR2 SYDVKM. The CDR3 spans 14 residues. The CDR3 sequence is CASSPPGGAEGYTF. The DNA of the CDR3 is TGTGCCAGCAGTCCGCCGGGGGGCGCGGAAGGCTACACCTTC.

This chain uses TRBV10-3 with TRBJ1-2, with 7 bases lining up with TRBD1. Per the germline V gene, CDR1 is ENHRY and CDR2 is SYGVKD. With 10 bases clipped from V and 8 bases from J, the junction kept 10 bases outside the gene matches. CDR3 length: 12 residues. CDR3 region: CANQGTEGGYTF. The CDR3 DNA reads TGTGCCAACCAGGGGACAGAAGGGGGCTACACCTTC.

This chain connects TRBV6-2 or TRBV6-3 to TRBJ1-5, with D possibly matching TRBD1 (6 bases). The germline V and J ends were trimmed by 0 bases and 0 bases, with 15 bases remaining between them. From germline, CDR1 is MNHEY and CDR2 SVGEGT. The CDR3 is made up of 18 amino acids. CDR3 sequence: CASSYSFLGQNSNQPQHF. In nucleotides, the CDR3 is TGTGCCAGCAGTTACTCGTTCCTTGGACAGAATAGCAATCAGCCCCAGCATTTT.

This clone was recorded only once. J is TRBJ1-1 and V is TRBV10-2; D is uncertain. Trimming pared 8 bases from V and 2 bases from J, leaving 15 bases between. Germline V gene data show CDR1 as WSHSY and CDR2 as SAAADI. This CDR3 region has 14 residues. CDR3 nucleotides: TGCGCCAGCGCCCCGACGGGTAGCAACACTGAAGCTTTCTTT. This gives the protein CASAPTGSNTEAFF.

The rearrangement joins TRBV28 to TRBJ2-7; 7 bases fit TRBD1. This CDR3 comprises 14 residues. Germline CDR1 and CDR2: MDHEN and SYDVKM. Germline trimming cut 5 bases from V and 4 bases from J; bases unmatched to any gene: 8. The CDR3 sequence: CASSTGTDNYEQYV. In DNA form, the CDR3 reads TGTGCCAGCAGTACCGGGACAGACAATTACGAGCAGTACGTC.

The chain is built from TRBV4-3 and TRBJ2-5; 7 bases fit TRBD1. J lost 3 bases, V lost 5 bases, and 6 bases had no gene match. CDR3 length equals 14 residues. Germline V gives CDR1 LGHNA, CDR2 YSLEER. The CDR3 DNA follows: TGCGCCAGCAGCAGCCCGGGACAGAAAGAGACCCAGTACTTC. This translates into CASSSPGQKETQYF.

This rearrangement joins TRBV3-1 (or the pseudogene TRBV3-2) to TRBJ2-5, with TRBD1 identical over 8 bases. Trimming removed 6 bases from V and 4 bases from J; junction bases left unmatched: 4. The germline gives CDR1 LGHDT, CDR2 YNNKEL (reference sequence). This CDR3 region has 13 residues. CDR3 DNA sequence: TGTGCCAGCAGTAGCAGGGGGCCAGAGACCCAGTACTTC. Its translation is CASSSRGPETQYF.

This clone was observed a single time. The chain has TRBV7-9 and TRBJ1-4; TRBD1 might be the D (5 bases). CDR3 length: 16 amino acids. CDR1 is SEHNR, CDR2 FQNEAQ, per germline (reference sequence). With 5 bases removed from V and 2 bases from J, the gap between germline ends came to 15 bases. The CDR3 loop reads CASSPGQSSTNEKLFF. The CDR3 DNA sequence: TGTGCCAGCAGCCCCGGACAATCGAGCACTAATGAAAAACTGTTTTTT.

J is TRBJ2-2 and V is TRBV30, with TRBD2 as a possible D gene (5 bases). CDR1 and CDR2 from the germline V gene are GTSNPN and SVGIG (reference sequence). This CDR3 contains 12 residues. V gave up 7 bases and J gave up 4 bases, with 10 bases separating them. CDR3: CAFWRSTGELFF. The CDR3 nucleotides are TGTGCCTTCTGGAGGTCCACCGGGGAGCTGTTTTTT.

The chain couples TRBV10-1 to TRBJ2-7; 11 nucleotides match TRBD1. Germline assignment: CDR1 WNHNN and CDR2 SYGVQD (reference sequence). This CDR3 contains 15 residues. Losses at the gene ends were 11 bases for V and 4 bases for J; bases not matched to a gene: 13. CDR3 region: CALQLDRGLLYEQYV. In DNA, the CDR3 is TGCGCCCTACAACTGGACAGGGGGCTTTTATACGAGCAGTACGTC.

The chain carries TRBV5-1 and TRBJ2-5; 8 bases are a match to TRBD2. Losses at the gene ends were 2 bases for V and 1 base for J; bases not matched to a gene: 7. CDR3 length equals 16 residues. CDR1 and CDR2 from the germline V gene are SGHRS and YFSETQ. The CDR3 sequence is CASSFTAGAIQETQYF. CDR3 sequence (DNA): TGCGCCAGCAGCTTTACAGCGGGAGCGATCCAAGAGACCCAGTACTTC.

This sequence joins TRBV3-1 (or the pseudogene TRBV3-2) and TRBJ2-3; maybe TRBD2 (6 bases). This CDR3 is built from 13 residues. V was shortened by 3 bases and J by 4 bases, with 8 bases between the two germline ends. Germline CDR1 is LGHDT and CDR2 is YNNKEL (reference sequence). The chain's CDR3 is CASSQKRADTQYF. CDR3 in DNA: TGTGCCAGCAGCCAGAAGCGGGCAGATACGCAGTATTTT.

The chain couples TRBV7-2 to TRBJ2-7, with 7 bases lining up with TRBD2. The CDR3 length is 14 residues. Germline values: CDR1 SGHTA, CDR2 FQGNSA. Germline trimming cut 5 bases from V and 2 bases from J; bases unmatched to any gene: 6. The CDR3 loop is CASSRAGLAYEQYF. For the CDR3, the DNA is TGTGCCAGCAGCCGGGCCGGACTAGCCTACGAGCAGTACTTC.

The chain recombines TRBV6-5 with TRBJ1-5; D gene uncertain. Trimming removed 0 bases from V and 0 bases from J, with 9 bases in between. The CDR3 has 16 amino acids. Germline lookup yields CDR1 MNHEY and CDR2 SVGAGI. The CDR3 region is CASSYSSGYSNQPQHF. The CDR3 DNA follows: TGTGCCAGCAGTTACTCGAGTGGTTATAGCAATCAGCCCCAGCATTTT.

The table lists this clone with a few counts. The V and J genes are TRBV6-9 and TRBJ2-1; 8 bases agree with TRBD2. This CDR3 spans 17 amino acids. Germline trimming cut 5 bases from V and 4 bases from J; bases unmatched to any gene: 13. Germline CDR1 is MNHGY and CDR2 is SVAAGI. The CDR3, as DNA: TGTGCCAGCAGTAATCTTCGGCCTAGCGGGTCATACAATGAGCAGTTCTTC. It codes for CASSNLRPSGSYNEQFF.

CDR3 amino acids: CASSRAQAVPYEQYF. CDR3 nucleotide sequence: TGTGCCAGCAGCCGGGCACAGGCCGTTCCCTACGAGCAGTACTTC. The chain joins TRBV3-1 (or the pseudogene TRBV3-2) to TRBJ2-7; a possible D gene is TRBD1 (5 bases). CDR3 length: 15 residues. CDR1 and CDR2 (germline): LGHDT, YNNKEL (reference sequence). V lost 4 bases and J lost 2, with 15 bases in between.

V usage is TRBV5-5 and J usage is TRBJ1-4; no firm D call. V lost 0 bases and J 7 bases, leaving 13 bases between the germline ends. The V gene's germline CDR1 is SGHKS and CDR2 YYEKEE (reference sequence). There are 15 residues in the CDR3. DNA of the CDR3: TGTGCCAGCAGCTTGGGAAGACTAGCGGGTGAAAAACTGTTTTTT. Translating it yields CASSLGRLAGEKLFF.

This clone appeared a single time. V is TRBV5-1 and J is TRBJ1-1; 7 nucleotides line up with TRBD1. Germline CDR1 is SGHRS and CDR2 is YFSETQ. This CDR3 is 15 amino acids long. V was clipped by 4 bases and J by 4 bases; unmatched bases: 10. The CDR3 sequence is CASSPIDRASTEAFF. The CDR3 region has the DNA TGCGCCAGCAGCCCGATCGACAGGGCAAGCACTGAAGCTTTCTTT.

The gene calls are TRBV19 and TRBJ1-4; no clear D gene. Germline V gene sequence: CDR1 LNHDA, CDR2 SQIVND (reference sequence). The CDR3 is 13 amino acids. Trimming removed 11 bases at V and 8 bases at J, with 18 bases between. CDR3 sequence reads: CACSRTGEEKLFF. The CDR3 region has the DNA TGTGCCTGTTCGAGGACCGGGGAAGAAAAACTGTTTTTT. The full variable domain, completed using reference TRBV19 and TRBJ1-4, is DGGITQSPKYLFRKEGQNVTLSCEQNLNHDAMYWYRQDPGQGLRLIYYSQIVNDFQKGDIAEGYSVSREKKESFPLTVTSAQKNPTAFYLCACSRTGEEKLFFGSGTQLSVL.

This CDR3 reads CASSQVLTGGEAFF. The CDR3 DNA is TGCGCCAGCAGCCAAGTTCTAACAGGGGGTGAAGCTTTCTTT. V usage is TRBV4-1 and J usage is TRBJ1-1; 8 nucleotides match TRBD1. CDR3 length equals 14 residues. Trimming took 1 base from V and 7 from J; bases not matched to a gene: 5. Germline V gene lookup returns CDR1 MGHRA and CDR2 YSYEKL.